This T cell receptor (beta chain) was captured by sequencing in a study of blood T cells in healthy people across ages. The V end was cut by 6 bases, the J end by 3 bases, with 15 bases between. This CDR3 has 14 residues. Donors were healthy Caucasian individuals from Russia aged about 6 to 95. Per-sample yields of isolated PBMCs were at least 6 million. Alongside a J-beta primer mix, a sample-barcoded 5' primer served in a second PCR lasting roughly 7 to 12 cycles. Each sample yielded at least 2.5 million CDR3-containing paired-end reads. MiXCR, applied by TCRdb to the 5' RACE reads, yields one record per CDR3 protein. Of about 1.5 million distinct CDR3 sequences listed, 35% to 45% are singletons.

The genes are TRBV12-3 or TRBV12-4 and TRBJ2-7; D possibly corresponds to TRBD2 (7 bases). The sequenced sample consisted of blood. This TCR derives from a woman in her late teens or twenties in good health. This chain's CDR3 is CASSPQRDNYEQYF. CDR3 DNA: TGTGCCAGCAGCCCCCAGCGGGACAACTACGAGCAGTACTTC.